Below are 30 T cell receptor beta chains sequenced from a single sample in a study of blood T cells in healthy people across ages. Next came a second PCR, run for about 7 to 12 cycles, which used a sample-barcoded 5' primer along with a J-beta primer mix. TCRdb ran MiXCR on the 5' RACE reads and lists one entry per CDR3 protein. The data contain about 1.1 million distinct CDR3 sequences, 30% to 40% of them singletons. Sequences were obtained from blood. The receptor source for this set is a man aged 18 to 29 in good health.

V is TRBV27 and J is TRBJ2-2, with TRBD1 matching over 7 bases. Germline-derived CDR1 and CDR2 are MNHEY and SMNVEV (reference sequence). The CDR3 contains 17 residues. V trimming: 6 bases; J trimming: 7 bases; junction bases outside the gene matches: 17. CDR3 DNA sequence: TGTGCCAGCAGCCAAATCTACCGGGGACAGAAGGGCGGGGAGCTGTTTTTT. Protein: CASSQIYRGQKGGELFF.

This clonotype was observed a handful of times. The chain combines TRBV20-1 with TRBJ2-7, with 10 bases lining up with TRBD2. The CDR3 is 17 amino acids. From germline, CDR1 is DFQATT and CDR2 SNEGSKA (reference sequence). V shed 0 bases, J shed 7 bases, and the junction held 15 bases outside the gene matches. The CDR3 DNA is TGCAGTGCTAGAGACCCGAGGTCAGCGGGGGGGCGTAATGAGCAGTACTTC. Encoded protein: CSARDPRSAGGRNEQYF.

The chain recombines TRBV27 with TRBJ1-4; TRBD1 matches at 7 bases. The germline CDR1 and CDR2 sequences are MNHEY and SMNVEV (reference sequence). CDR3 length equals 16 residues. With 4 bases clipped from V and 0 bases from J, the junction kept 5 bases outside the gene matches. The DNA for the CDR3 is TGTGCCAGCAGTTCGGGACAGCCTGCAACTAATGAAAAACTGTTTTTT. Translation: CASSSGQPATNEKLFF.

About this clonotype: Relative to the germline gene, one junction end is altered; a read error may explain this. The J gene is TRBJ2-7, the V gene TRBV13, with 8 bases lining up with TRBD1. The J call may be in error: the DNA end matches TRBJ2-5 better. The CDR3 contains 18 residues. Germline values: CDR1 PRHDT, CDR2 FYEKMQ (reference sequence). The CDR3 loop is CAGSLSPPRGRLRETQYF. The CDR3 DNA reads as TGTGCCGGCAGCCTCTCTCCCCCCAGGGGGCGATTAAGAGAGACCCAGTACTTC.

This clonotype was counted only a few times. The CDR3, as DNA: TGTGCCAGCAGCCCCGACCCGGGGGGTATGGGTCAGCCCCAGCATTTT. Its translation is CASSPDPGGMGQPQHF. The chain employs TRBV5-5 and TRBJ1-5; a possible D gene is TRBD1 (5 bases). The germline V gene has CDR1 SGHKS and CDR2 YYEKEE (reference sequence). The length of the CDR3 is 16 residues. The V end was cut by 4 bases, the J end by 6 bases, with 20 bases between.

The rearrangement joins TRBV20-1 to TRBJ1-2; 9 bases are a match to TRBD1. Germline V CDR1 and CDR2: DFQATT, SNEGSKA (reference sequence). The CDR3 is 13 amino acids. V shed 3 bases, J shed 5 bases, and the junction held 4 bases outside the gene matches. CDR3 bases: TGCAGTGCTAGGGCGGGACAGGGTTATGGCTACACCTTC. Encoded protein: CSARAGQGYGYTF.

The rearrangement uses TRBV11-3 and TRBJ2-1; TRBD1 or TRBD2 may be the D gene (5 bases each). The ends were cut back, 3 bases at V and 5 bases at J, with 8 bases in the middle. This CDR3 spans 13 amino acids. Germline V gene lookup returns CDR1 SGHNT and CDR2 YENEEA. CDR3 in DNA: TGTGCCAGCAGCTTTGGGACCAACAATGAGCAGTTCTTC. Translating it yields CASSFGTNNEQFF.

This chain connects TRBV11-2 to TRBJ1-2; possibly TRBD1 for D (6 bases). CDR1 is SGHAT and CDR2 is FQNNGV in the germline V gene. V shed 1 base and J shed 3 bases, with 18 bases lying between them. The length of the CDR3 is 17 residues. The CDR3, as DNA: TGTGCCAGCAGCTTAGCGGCGGGGGCCCTCTCTGACTATGGCTACACCTTC. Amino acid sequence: CASSLAAGALSDYGYTF.

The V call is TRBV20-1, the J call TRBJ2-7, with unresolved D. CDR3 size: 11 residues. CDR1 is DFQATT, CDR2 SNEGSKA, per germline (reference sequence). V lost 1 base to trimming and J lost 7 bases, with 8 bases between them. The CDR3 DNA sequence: TGCAGTGCTAGAGTAGTTGGTGAGCAGTACTTC. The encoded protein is CSARVVGEQYF.

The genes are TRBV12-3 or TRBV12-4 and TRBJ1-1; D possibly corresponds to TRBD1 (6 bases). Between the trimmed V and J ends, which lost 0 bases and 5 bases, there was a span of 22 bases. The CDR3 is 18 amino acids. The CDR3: CASSLAVLGLGAETEAFF. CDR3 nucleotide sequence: TGTGCCAGCAGTTTAGCTGTACTGGGGTTGGGGGCAGAAACTGAAGCTTTCTTT.

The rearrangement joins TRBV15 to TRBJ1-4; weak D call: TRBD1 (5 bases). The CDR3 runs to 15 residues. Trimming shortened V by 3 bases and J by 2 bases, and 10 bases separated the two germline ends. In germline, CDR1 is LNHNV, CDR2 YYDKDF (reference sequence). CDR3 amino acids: CATSSRGSTNEKLFF. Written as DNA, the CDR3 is TGTGCCACCAGCAGTCGGGGGTCCACTAATGAAAAACTGTTTTTT. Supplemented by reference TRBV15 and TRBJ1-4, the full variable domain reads DAMVIQNPRYQVTQFGKPVTLSCSQTLNHNVMYWYQQKSSQAPKLLFHYYDKDFNNEADTPDNFQSRRPNTSFCFLDIRSPGLGDTAMYLCATSSRGSTNEKLFFGSGTQLSVL.

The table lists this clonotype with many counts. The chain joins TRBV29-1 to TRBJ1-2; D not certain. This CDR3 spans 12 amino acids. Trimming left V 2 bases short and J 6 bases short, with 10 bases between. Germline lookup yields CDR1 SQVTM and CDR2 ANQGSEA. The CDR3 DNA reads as TGCAGCGTTGAACCCACTGGCCATGGCTACACCTTC. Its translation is CSVEPTGHGYTF.

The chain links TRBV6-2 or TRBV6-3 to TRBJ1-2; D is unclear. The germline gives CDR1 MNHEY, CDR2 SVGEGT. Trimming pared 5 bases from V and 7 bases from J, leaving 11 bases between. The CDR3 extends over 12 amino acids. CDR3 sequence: CASSPRGRGYTF. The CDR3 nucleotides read TGTGCCAGCAGTCCTCGAGGTCGTGGCTACACCTTC.

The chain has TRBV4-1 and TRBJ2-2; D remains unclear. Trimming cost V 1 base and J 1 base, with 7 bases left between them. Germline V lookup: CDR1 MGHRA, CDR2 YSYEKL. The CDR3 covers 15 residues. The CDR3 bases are TGCGCCAGCAGCCAAGCCTTCGGGAACACCGGGGAGCTGTTTTTT. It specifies CASSQAFGNTGELFF.

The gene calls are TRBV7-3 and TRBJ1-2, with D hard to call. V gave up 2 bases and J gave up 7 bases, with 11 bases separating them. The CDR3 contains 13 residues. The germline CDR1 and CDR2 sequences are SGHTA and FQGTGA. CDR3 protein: CASSLGDRSGYTF. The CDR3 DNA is TGTGCCAGCAGCTTAGGCGACCGTAGTGGCTACACCTTC.

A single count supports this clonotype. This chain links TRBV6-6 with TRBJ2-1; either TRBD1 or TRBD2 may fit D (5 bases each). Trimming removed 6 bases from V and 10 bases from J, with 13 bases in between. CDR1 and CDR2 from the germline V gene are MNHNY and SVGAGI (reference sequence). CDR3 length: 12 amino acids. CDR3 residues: CASRASGTEQFF. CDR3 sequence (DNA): TGTGCCAGCAGAGCCTCCGGGACGGAGCAGTTCTTC.

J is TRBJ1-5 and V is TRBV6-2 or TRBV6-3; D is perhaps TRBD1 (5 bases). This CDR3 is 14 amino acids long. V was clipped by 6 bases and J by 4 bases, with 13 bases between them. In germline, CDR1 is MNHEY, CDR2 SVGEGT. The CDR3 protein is CASRLQGGNQPQHF. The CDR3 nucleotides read TGTGCCAGCAGGCTTCAGGGCGGAAATCAGCCCCAGCATTTT.

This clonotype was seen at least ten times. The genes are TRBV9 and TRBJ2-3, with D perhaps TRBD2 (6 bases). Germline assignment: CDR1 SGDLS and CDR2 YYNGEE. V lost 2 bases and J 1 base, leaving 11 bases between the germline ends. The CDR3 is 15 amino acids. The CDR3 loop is CASSVDSGRTDTQYF. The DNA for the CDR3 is TGTGCCAGCAGCGTTGACAGCGGGCGCACAGATACGCAGTATTTT.

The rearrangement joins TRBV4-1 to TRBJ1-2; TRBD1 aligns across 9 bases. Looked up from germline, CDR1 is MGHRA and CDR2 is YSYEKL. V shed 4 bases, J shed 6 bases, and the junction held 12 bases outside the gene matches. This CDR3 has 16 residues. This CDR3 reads CASSPRPGQGMHGYTF. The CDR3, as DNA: TGCGCCAGCAGCCCCCGCCCCGGACAGGGGATGCATGGCTACACCTTC.

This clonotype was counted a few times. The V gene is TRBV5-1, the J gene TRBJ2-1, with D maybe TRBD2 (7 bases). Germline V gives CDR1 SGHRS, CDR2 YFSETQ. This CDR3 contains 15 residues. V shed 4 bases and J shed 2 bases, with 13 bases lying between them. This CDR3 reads CASSKEGGPYNEQFF. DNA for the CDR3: TGCGCCAGCAGCAAGGAGGGGGGGCCCTACAATGAGCAGTTCTTC.

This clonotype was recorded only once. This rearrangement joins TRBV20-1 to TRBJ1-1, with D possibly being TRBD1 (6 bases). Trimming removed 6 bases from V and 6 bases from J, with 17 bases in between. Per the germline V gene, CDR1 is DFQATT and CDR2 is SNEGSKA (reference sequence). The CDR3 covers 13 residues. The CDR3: CSARTGGAPEAFF. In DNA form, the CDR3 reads TGCAGTGCACGCACGGGGGGGGCCCCTGAAGCTTTCTTT.

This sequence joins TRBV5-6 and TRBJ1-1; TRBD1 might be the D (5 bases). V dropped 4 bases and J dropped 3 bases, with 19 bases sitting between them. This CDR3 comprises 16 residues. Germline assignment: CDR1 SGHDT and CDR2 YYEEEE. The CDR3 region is CASSRGTFPLYTEAFF. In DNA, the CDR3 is TGTGCCAGCAGCCGCGGGACGTTCCCTCTTTACACTGAAGCTTTCTTT.

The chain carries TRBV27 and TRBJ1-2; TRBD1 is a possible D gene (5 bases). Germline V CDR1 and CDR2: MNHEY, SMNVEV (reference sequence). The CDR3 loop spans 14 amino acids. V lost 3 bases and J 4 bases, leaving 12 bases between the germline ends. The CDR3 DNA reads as TGTGCCAGCAGTTTGAATCCAGGGTTCTATGGCTACACCTTC. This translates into CASSLNPGFYGYTF.

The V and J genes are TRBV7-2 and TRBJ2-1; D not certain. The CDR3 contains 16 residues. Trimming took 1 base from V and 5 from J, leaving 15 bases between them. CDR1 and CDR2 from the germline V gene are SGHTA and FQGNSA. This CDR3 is CASSLVVAITDNEQFF. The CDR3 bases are TGTGCCAGCAGCTTAGTGGTGGCTATCACCGACAATGAGCAGTTCTTC.

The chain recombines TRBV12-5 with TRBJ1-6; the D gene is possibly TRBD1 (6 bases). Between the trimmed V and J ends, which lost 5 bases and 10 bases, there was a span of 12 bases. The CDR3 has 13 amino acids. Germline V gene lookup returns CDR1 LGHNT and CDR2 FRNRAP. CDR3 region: CASGTGHQSPLHF. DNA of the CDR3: TGTGCTAGTGGTACGGGACACCAATCACCCCTCCACTTT. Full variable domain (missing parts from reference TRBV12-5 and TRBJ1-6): DARVTQTPRHKVTEMGQEVTMRCQPILGHNTVFWYRQTMMQGLELLAYFRNRAPLDDSGMPKDRFSAEMPDATLATLKIQPSEPRDSAVYFCASGTGHQSPLHFGNGTRLTVT.

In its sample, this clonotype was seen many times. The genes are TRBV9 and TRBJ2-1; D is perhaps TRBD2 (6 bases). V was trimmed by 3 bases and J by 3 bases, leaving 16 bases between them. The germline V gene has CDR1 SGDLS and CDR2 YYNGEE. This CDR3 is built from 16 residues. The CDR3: CASSAPSSDFYNEQFF. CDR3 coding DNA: TGTGCCAGCAGCGCCCCGTCTAGCGATTTCTACAATGAGCAGTTCTTC. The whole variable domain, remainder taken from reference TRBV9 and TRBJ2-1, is DSGVTQTPKHLITATGQRVTLRCSPRSGDLSVYWYQQSLDQGLQFLIQYYNGEERAKGNILERFSAQQFPDLHSELNLSSLELGDSALYFCASSAPSSDFYNEQFFGPGTRLTVL.

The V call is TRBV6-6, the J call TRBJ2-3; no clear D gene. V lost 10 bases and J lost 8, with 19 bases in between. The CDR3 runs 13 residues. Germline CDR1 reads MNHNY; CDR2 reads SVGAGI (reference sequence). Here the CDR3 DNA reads TGTGCCACCGCCCGTACGACTGCAGGTACGCAGTATTTT. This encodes CATARTTAGTQYF.

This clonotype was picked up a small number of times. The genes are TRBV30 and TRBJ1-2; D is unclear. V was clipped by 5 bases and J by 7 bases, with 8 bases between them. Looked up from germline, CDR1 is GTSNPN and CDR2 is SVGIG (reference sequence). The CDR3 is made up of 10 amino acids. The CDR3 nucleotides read TGTGCCTGGTGGGGTATTGGCTACACCTTC. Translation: CAWWGIGYTF.

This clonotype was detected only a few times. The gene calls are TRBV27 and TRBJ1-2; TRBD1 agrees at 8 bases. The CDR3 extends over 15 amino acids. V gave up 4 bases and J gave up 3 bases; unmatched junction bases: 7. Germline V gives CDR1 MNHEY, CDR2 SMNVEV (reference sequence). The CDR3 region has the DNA TGTGCCAGCAGTTCTTACAGGGGGTCCTACTATGGCTACACCTTC. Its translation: CASSSYRGSYYGYTF.

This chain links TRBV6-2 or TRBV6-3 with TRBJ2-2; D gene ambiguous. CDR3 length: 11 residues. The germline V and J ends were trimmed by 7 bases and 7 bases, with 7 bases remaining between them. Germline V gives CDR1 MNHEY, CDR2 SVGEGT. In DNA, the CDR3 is TGTGCCAGCACCATGAACGGGGAGCTGTTTTTT. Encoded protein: CASTMNGELFF.